These 7 T cell receptor beta chains share one sample of origin, sequenced in a study of T-cell memory formation after mild COVID-19. TCRdb reprocessed the 5' RACE reads via MiXCR and lists one record per CDR3 protein. The sample has around 140,000 distinct CDR3 sequences, approximately 21% seen once; the top ten hold about 2.3%. Material: PBMCs or a T cell subset sorted from them (not recorded which). Receptors originate from an adult woman who had mild COVID-19 (a few samples of this study predate the infection). Cell type and time point are not known.

The V call is TRBV2, the J call TRBJ1-6, with D perhaps matching TRBD1 (5 bases). The germline V gene has CDR1 SNHLY and CDR2 FYNNEI. V dropped 3 bases and J dropped 8 bases, with 11 bases sitting between them. CDR3 length equals 14 residues. The CDR3 loop is CASSDRGDYSPLHF. As DNA, the CDR3 is TGTGCCAGCAGTGACCGGGGCGATTATTCACCCCTCCACTTT.

This chain links TRBV12-3 or TRBV12-4 with TRBJ1-2; the D gene is possibly TRBD1 (5 bases). The CDR3 is 13 residues long. V was clipped by 6 bases and J by 7 bases, with 15 bases between them. The CDR3 region is CASSPLQGSGYTF. CDR3 DNA: TGTGCCAGCAGCCCTCTTCAGGGTTCTGGCTACACCTTC.

The chain is built from TRBV12-3 or TRBV12-4 and TRBJ1-3; D is unclear. The CDR3 loop spans 16 amino acids. Trimming removed 4 bases at V and 9 bases at J, with 22 bases between. In DNA, the CDR3 is TGTGCCAGCAGTTCTCATTCGGACGGCGCTTCGGGCACCATATATTTT. It codes for CASSSHSDGASGTIYF.

Only a few counts were recorded for this clonotype. The chain is built from TRBV5-1 and TRBJ2-2; unclear D gene. The CDR3 runs to 16 residues. Germline assignment: CDR1 SGHRS and CDR2 YFSETQ. V lost 0 bases and J lost 0, with 9 bases in between. The CDR3 DNA reads as TGCGCCAGCAGCTTGGTTCCAGGCTCGAACACCGGGGAGCTGTTTTTT. This codes for CASSLVPGSNTGELFF.

The table lists this clonotype with a few counts. V is TRBV29-1 and J is TRBJ2-1, with 7 positions matching TRBD2. This CDR3 contains 15 residues. The germline V gene has CDR1 SQVTM and CDR2 ANQGSEA. The trim removed 6 bases at V and 8 bases at J, leaving 16 bases unmatched. CDR3 sequence (DNA): TGCAGCGTCACGGCAGGGTGGACTAGTCGGGATGAGCAGTTCTTC. The encoded protein is CSVTAGWTSRDEQFF.

This clonotype was observed a handful of times. J is TRBJ2-3 and V is TRBV12-3 or TRBV12-4, with TRBD2 matching over 9 bases. The CDR3 contains 20 residues. V was clipped by 4 bases and J by 0 bases; unmatched bases: 17. The CDR3 is CASSSPFGSGGFTSTDTQYF. CDR3 DNA: TGTGCCAGCAGTTCTCCCTTTGGTAGCGGGGGTTTTACTAGCACAGATACGCAGTATTTT.

This clonotype was seen more than once but under ten times. V usage is TRBV10-3 and J usage is TRBJ2-3; unclear D gene. This CDR3 has 13 residues. Germline V gene lookup returns CDR1 ENHRY and CDR2 SYGVKD. Trimming pared 5 bases from V and 0 bases from J, leaving 6 bases between. CDR3 in amino acids: CAISMGSTDTQYF. For the CDR3, the DNA is TGTGCCATCAGTATGGGAAGCACAGATACGCAGTATTTT.